The 28 T cell receptor beta chains listed next were all sequenced from one sample in a study of a mutant IDH1 vaccine in newly diagnosed glioma. Clones were read by immunoSEQ multiplex PCR, and TCRdb kept only the in-frame ones, dropping some. The sample gives 85,000 to 100,000 clones, just under 80% of which show up once; 7.5% is in the top ten. Time point denoted: baseline, week 1 (first vaccination visit). Stated treatment: pre-vaccination baseline after standard-of-care therapy. This specimen consisted of PBMCs, obtained from a glioma patient treated with radiotherapy, temozolomide or both. These TCRs come from a man aged 40-49 years with glioma.

This clone came up many times. Other DNA sequences in the same sample also yield this CDR3. The CDR3 loop reads CASSTGYTEAFF. CDR3 nucleotides: TGCGCCAGCAGTACGGGGTACACTGAAGCTTTCTTT. The chain employs TRBV5-1 and TRBJ1-1, with D hard to call. V shed 5 bases and J shed 3 bases, with 8 bases lying between them. Germline V CDR1 and CDR2: SGHRS, YFSETQ. The CDR3 length is 12 residues.

V usage is TRBV27 and J usage is TRBJ2-1; D possibly corresponds to TRBD2 (6 bases). Trimming shortened V by 7 bases and J by 4 bases, and 14 bases separated the two germline ends. CDR1 is MNHEY, CDR2 SMNVEV, per germline (reference sequence). The CDR3 is made up of 14 amino acids. The CDR3 DNA is TGTGCCAGCACAATTACGGGACTGTACAATGAGCAGTTCTTC. It codes for CASTITGLYNEQFF.

The chain has TRBV5-6 and TRBJ1-2, with 7 bases fitting TRBD1. The CDR3 spans 13 residues. The V segment lost 0 bases and the J segment 8 bases; nucleotides outside the gene matches: 4. Germline assignment: CDR1 SGHDT and CDR2 YYEEEE. The CDR3 DNA reads TGTGCCAGCAGCTTGGACAGGGGCTTCGGCTACACCTTC. This encodes CASSLDRGFGYTF.

The gene calls are TRBV30 and TRBJ2-2; 7 positions match TRBD2. Germline assignment: CDR1 GTSNPN and CDR2 SVGIG (reference sequence). Trimming at V came to 5 bases and at J to 5 bases, leaving 11 bases not matched to a gene. The CDR3 is made up of 15 amino acids. CDR3 residues: CAWPWGRGDTGELFF. DNA for the CDR3: TGTGCCTGGCCCTGGGGGAGGGGAGATACCGGGGAGCTGTTTTTT.

This clone was observed once. The rearrangement uses TRBV7-2 and TRBJ2-1; 11 bases map to TRBD2. The length of the CDR3 is 15 residues. CDR1 and CDR2 from the germline V gene are SGHTA and FQGNSA. V trimming: 5 bases; J trimming: 4 bases; junction bases outside the gene matches: 4. The CDR3 coding sequence is TGTGCCAGCAGCCCCGGGACTAGCGGTTACAATGAGCAGTTCTTC. As protein: CASSPGTSGYNEQFF. The variable domain in full, with the rest retrieved from reference TRBV7-2 and TRBJ2-1, is GAGVSQSPSNKVTEKGKDVELRCDPISGHTALYWYRQSLGQGLEFLIYFQGNSAPDKSGLPSDRFSAERTGGSVSTLTIQRTQQEDSAVYLCASSPGTSGYNEQFFGPGTRLTVL.

The V gene is TRBV6-1, the J gene TRBJ2-3; D might be TRBD1 or TRBD2, each matching 7 bases. CDR1 is MNHNS, CDR2 SASEGT, per germline. The CDR3 extends over 14 amino acids. Trimming removed 1 base at V and 9 bases at J, with 14 bases between. CDR3 DNA sequence: TGTGCCAGCAGTGAAGGTAGTCAGGGGGGGACGCAGTATTTT. It specifies CASSEGSQGGTQYF.

The gene calls are TRBV7-2 and TRBJ2-7; 7 nucleotides match TRBD1. Germline V gives CDR1 SGHTA, CDR2 FQGNSA. CDR3 size: 15 residues. Trimming removed 5 bases from V and 1 base from J; junction bases left unmatched: 8. The CDR3 sequence is CASSHRDRLSYEQYF. The CDR3 DNA is TGTGCCAGCAGCCACCGGGACAGACTATCCTACGAGCAGTACTTC. Complete variable domain (other parts from reference TRBV7-2 and TRBJ2-7): GAGVSQSPSNKVTEKGKDVELRCDPISGHTALYWYRQSLGQGLEFLIYFQGNSAPDKSGLPSDRFSAERTGGSVSTLTIQRTQQEDSAVYLCASSHRDRLSYEQYFGPGTRLTVT.

The rearrangement joins TRBV7-3 to TRBJ1-1; 9 nucleotides align to TRBD1. V gave up 5 bases and J gave up 3 bases; unmatched junction bases: 4. The CDR3 totals 14 residues. Germline V gene data show CDR1 as SGHTA and CDR2 as FQGTGA. The CDR3 region has the DNA TGTGCCAGCAGCCAAGGACAGGGGTACACTGAAGCTTTCTTT. Translating gives CASSQGQGYTEAFF. Based on the CDR3 plus reference TRBV7-3 and TRBJ1-1, the full variable domain is GAGVSQTPSNKVTEKGKYVELRCDPISGHTALYWYRQSLGQGPEFLIYFQGTGAADDSGLPNDRFFAVRPEGSVSTLKIQRTERGDSAVYLCASSQGQGYTEAFFGQGTRLTVV.

The rearrangement links TRBV7-9 to TRBJ1-2; tentatively, D is TRBD1 (5 bases). The CDR3 has 14 amino acids. V lost 4 bases and J 4 bases, leaving 13 bases between the germline ends. CDR1 and CDR2 from the germline V gene are SEHNR and FQNEAQ (reference sequence). The CDR3 DNA is TGTGCCAGCAGCTCCACCGGGACGGTCTATGGCTACACCTTC. Its protein is CASSSTGTVYGYTF.

This sequence joins TRBV16 and TRBJ2-7; TRBD1 matches 9 bases. Germline lookup yields CDR1 KGHSY and CDR2 FQNENV. The CDR3 totals 17 residues. Trimming removed 5 bases from V and 3 bases from J; junction bases left unmatched: 14. The CDR3 DNA follows: TGTGCCAGCAGCAGACAGGGGGTGTTGGGACGGTACTACGAGCAGTACTTC. It translates to CASSRQGVLGRYYEQYF.

The chain joins TRBV11-3 to TRBJ2-2, with D possibly matching TRBD1 (6 bases). V dropped 4 bases and J dropped 1 base, with 10 bases sitting between them. Looked up from germline, CDR1 is SGHNT and CDR2 is YENEEA. The CDR3 loop spans 15 amino acids. The CDR3 region has the DNA TGTGCCAGCAGCTCCCGACAGGAGAACACCGGGGAGCTGTTTTTT. As protein: CASSSRQENTGELFF.

This chain joins TRBV27 and TRBJ1-2, with D perhaps matching TRBD1 (5 bases). The CDR3 length is 14 residues. Trimming took 0 bases from V and 5 from J, leaving 10 bases between them. The germline V gene has CDR1 MNHEY and CDR2 SMNVEV (reference sequence). The DNA of the CDR3 is TGTGCCAGCAGTTTATCTGCAGGGCGATATGGCTACACCTTC. This codes for CASSLSAGRYGYTF.

V usage is TRBV27 and J usage is TRBJ2-6; the D is unclear. CDR3 length: 18 amino acids. Trimming took 6 bases from V and 0 from J, leaving 18 bases between them. CDR1 MNHEY and CDR2 SMNVEV come from the germline V gene (reference sequence). The CDR3 nucleotides are TGTGCCAGCAGGCCCCCGTTAGAGCGCACCTCTGGGGCCAACGTCCTGACTTTC. This sequence encodes CASRPPLERTSGANVLTF.

The chain uses TRBV18 and TRBJ1-2, with D possibly being TRBD1 (5 bases). The length of the CDR3 is 17 residues. Trimming cost V 3 bases and J 0 bases, with 17 bases left between them. Germline-derived CDR1 and CDR2 are KGHSH and LQKENI. The CDR3 here is CASSPLSTVSTNYGYTF. CDR3 nucleotide sequence: TGTGCCAGCTCACCCCTTTCGACAGTTAGTACTAACTATGGCTACACCTTC.

This clone was detected once. Sequence at one end of the junction differs from germline and may be a read error. The chain recombines TRBV7-7 with TRBJ2-5; TRBD2 matches at 10 bases. Germline V lookup: CDR1 SSHAT, CDR2 FNYEAQ (reference sequence). The CDR3 consists of 16 residues. CDR3 sequence: CASSLRLAGVGETQYF. The CDR3 DNA reads TGTGCTAGCAGCTTAAGGCTAGCGGGGGTGGGGGAGACCCAGTACTTC.

V usage is TRBV4-1 and J usage is TRBJ2-5; D not certain. Trimming removed 4 bases from V and 5 bases from J, with 11 bases in between. The CDR3 consists of 13 residues. The germline V gene has CDR1 MGHRA and CDR2 YSYEKL. CDR3 loop: CASSPENRETQYF. CDR3 bases: TGCGCCAGCAGCCCGGAGAATCGGGAGACCCAGTACTTC.

CDR3 sequence reads: CASSEGGQINEQFF. The DNA for the CDR3 is TGTGCCAGCAGTGAAGGTGGCCAGATCAATGAGCAGTTCTTC. This rearrangement joins TRBV6-4 to TRBJ2-1, with D uncertain. Trimming removed 3 bases at V and 6 bases at J, with 12 bases between. This CDR3 region has 14 residues. Per the germline V gene, CDR1 is MRHNA and CDR2 is SNTAGT.

The chain combines TRBV15 with TRBJ2-3; D may match TRBD1 or TRBD2 (5 bases each). From germline, CDR1 is LNHNV and CDR2 YYDKDF (reference sequence). The V end lost 0 bases, the J end lost 2 bases, and 18 bases lay between the germline ends. This CDR3 spans 18 amino acids. For the CDR3, the DNA is TGTGCCACCAGCAGAGATGTTCACGGGGAAGGGGCCACAGATACGCAGTATTTT. Its translation: CATSRDVHGEGATDTQYF.

This clone has a handful of counts. The chain uses TRBV11-2 and TRBJ2-7, with D possibly called TRBD1 or TRBD2 (6 bases each). Germline CDR1 SGHAT, CDR2 FQNNGV. This CDR3 has 14 amino acids. V was shortened by 7 bases and J by 2 bases, with 15 bases between the two germline ends. The CDR3 sequence is CASNLGGGTYEQYF. DNA for the CDR3: TGTGCCAGCAACCTAGGAGGGGGAACCTACGAGCAGTACTTC.

V gene TRBV30 combines with J gene TRBJ2-2, with D unresolved. Per germline, CDR1 GTSNPN and CDR2 SVGIG (reference sequence). The V gene lost 0 bases and the J gene lost 9 bases, with 14 bases spanning the gap. This CDR3 is 14 amino acids long. The CDR3 reads CAWSVGLLGRELFF. DNA for the CDR3: TGTGCCTGGAGTGTCGGGTTGCTGGGCCGGGAGCTGTTTTTT. Complete variable domain (other parts from reference TRBV30 and TRBJ2-2): SQTIHQWPATLVQPVGSPLSLECTVEGTSNPNLYWYRQAAGRGLQLLFYSVGIGQISSEVPQNLSASRPQDRQFILSSKKLLLSDSGFYLCAWSVGLLGRELFFGEGSRLTVL.

The rearrangement uses TRBV10-2 and TRBJ1-1; D is possibly TRBD1 (5 bases). Germline V gene lookup returns CDR1 WSHSY and CDR2 SAAADI. Trimming took 6 bases from V and 0 from J, leaving 20 bases between them. The CDR3 loop spans 17 amino acids. CDR3 in DNA: TGCGCCAGCAGGCGCCTCGGGGCAGGCTTGATGAACACTGAAGCTTTCTTT. This encodes CASRRLGAGLMNTEAFF.

The chain uses TRBV5-8 and TRBJ2-3; 10 bases map to TRBD2. Losses at the gene ends were 4 bases for V and 1 base for J; bases not matched to a gene: 6. The V gene's germline CDR1 is SGHTS and CDR2 YDEGEE. The CDR3 totals 16 residues. The CDR3 sequence: CASSPRTSGRTDTQYF. The CDR3 DNA follows: TGTGCCAGCAGCCCTCGGACTAGCGGTCGCACAGATACGCAGTATTTT.

The rearrangement joins TRBV4-2 to TRBJ2-5, with 8 bases matching TRBD2. Matching the DNA end better, TRBJ2-7 makes the J call doubtful. CDR3 size: 15 residues. Germline loops: CDR1 LGHNA, CDR2 YNFKEQ. CDR3 protein: CASSQVEREWGEQYF. The CDR3 nucleotides read TGTGCCAGCAGCCAAGTGGAGCGGGAGTGGGGCGAGCAGTACTTC.

The V call is TRBV5-1, the J call TRBJ1-2; D uncertain. V gave up 6 bases and J gave up 4 bases, with 13 bases separating them. The germline gives CDR1 SGHRS, CDR2 YFSETQ. The CDR3 contains 13 residues. The CDR3 region has the DNA TGCGCCAGCACCCCCGGCGGGAGCTATGGCTACACCTTC. Protein: CASTPGGSYGYTF.

The chain uses TRBV7-2 and TRBJ2-7; 15 bases match TRBD2. V gave up 5 bases and J gave up 4 bases; unmatched junction bases: 9. This CDR3 is built from 17 residues. CDR1 and CDR2 from the germline V gene are SGHTA and FQGNSA. The CDR3 spells CASSRTSGGAPTYEQYF. In DNA, the CDR3 is TGTGCCAGCAGCCGGACTAGCGGGGGGGCTCCTACATACGAGCAGTACTTC. The variable domain in full, with the rest retrieved from reference TRBV7-2 and TRBJ2-7, is GAGVSQSPSNKVTEKGKDVELRCDPISGHTALYWYRQSLGQGLEFLIYFQGNSAPDKSGLPSDRFSAERTGGSVSTLTIQRTQQEDSAVYLCASSRTSGGAPTYEQYFGPGTRLTVT.

The chain carries TRBV11-2 and TRBJ1-2, with D uncertain. The CDR3 sequence is 14 residues long. With 5 bases removed from V and 2 bases from J, the gap between germline ends came to 12 bases. From germline, CDR1 is SGHAT and CDR2 FQNNGV. In DNA, the CDR3 is TGTGCCAGCAGCCGTGGACGGCTCAACTATGGCTACACCTTC. This gives the protein CASSRGRLNYGYTF.

This clone was recorded once. This rearrangement joins TRBV7-2 to TRBJ1-5; no definite D call. Trimming left V 1 base short and J 2 bases short, with 9 bases between. This CDR3 contains 15 residues. Looked up from germline, CDR1 is SGHTA and CDR2 is FQGNSA. The CDR3 coding sequence is TGTGCCAGCAGCTTAGGGTCGGCAGGCAATCAGCCCCAGCATTTT. Translated, it gives CASSLGSAGNQPQHF.

This chain connects TRBV20-1 to TRBJ2-3; D ambiguous. V was pared by 7 bases and J by 3 bases, with 5 bases between. The CDR3 has 10 amino acids. Germline V CDR1 and CDR2: DFQATT, SNEGSKA (reference sequence). The CDR3 reads CSVWTDTQYF. The DNA of the CDR3 is TGCAGTGTGTGGACAGATACGCAGTATTTT.